A selection of T cell receptor beta chains follows, all from one sample in a study of shared clonotypes between healthy human individuals. Sequencing was performed with immunoSEQ multiplex PCR; in TCRdb, only in-frame clones are kept and a portion is missing. Among under 2,000,000 clones listed, over 85% were seen once. Input material: naive CD8+ T cells sorted from blood. The receptors were gathered from a man aged 18 to 30 in good health. CDR3s include the opening cysteine and the closing phenylalanine or tryptophan. Each record gives: V gene, J gene, D gene, clone size, CDR3 protein, CDR3 DNA. D genes are given only for firm matches. The size entry is marked missing in some rows and otherwise reads once, few, many or a size class.

v_call: TRBV4-1
j_call: TRBJ1-1
d_call: .
clone_size: .
cdr3_aa: CASSQDRWELGAFF
cdr3_nt: TGCGCCAGCAGCCAAGATCGTTGGGAGTTGGGAGCTTTCTTT

v_call: TRBV5-6
j_call: TRBJ2-5
d_call: TRBD1
clone_size: .
cdr3_aa: CASSRGQGQETQYF
cdr3_nt: TGTGCCAGCAGCCGTGGACAGGGGCAAGAGACCCAGTACTTC

v_call: TRBV4-3
j_call: TRBJ1-1
d_call: .
clone_size: .
cdr3_aa: CASSQGGGSDTEAFF
cdr3_nt: TGCGCCAGCAGCCAAGGTGGGGGATCGGATACTGAAGCTTTCTTT

v_call: TRBV5-1
j_call: TRBJ1-1
d_call: .
clone_size: .
cdr3_aa: CASSAGRTEAFF
cdr3_nt: TGCGCCAGCAGCGCCGGTAGGACTGAAGCTTTCTTT

v_call: TRBV5-6
j_call: TRBJ2-4
d_call: TRBD2
clone_size: .
cdr3_aa: CASSPRELAVAKNIQYF
cdr3_nt: TGTGCCAGCAGCCCCAGGGAACTAGCGGTAGCCAAAAACATTCAGTACTTC

v_call: TRBV30
j_call: TRBJ2-2
d_call: .
clone_size: once
cdr3_aa: CAWTASDTGELFF
cdr3_nt: TGTGCCTGGACTGCCAGTGACACCGGGGAGCTGTTTTTT

v_call: TRBV11-2
j_call: TRBJ2-7
d_call: .
clone_size: .
cdr3_aa: CASSPGVAYEQYF
cdr3_nt: TGTGCCAGCAGCCCGGGAGTTGCCTACGAGCAGTACTTC

v_call: TRBV6-5
j_call: TRBJ2-1
d_call: TRBD2
clone_size: once
cdr3_aa: CASSYSSGTSYNEQFF
cdr3_nt: TGTGCCAGCAGTTACTCGAGCGGGACCTCCTACAATGAGCAGTTCTTC

v_call: TRBV2
j_call: TRBJ1-6
d_call: .
clone_size: .
cdr3_aa: CASSQQLSLHF
cdr3_nt: TGTGCCAGCAGCCAACAACTGAGTCTCCACTTT

v_call: TRBV2
j_call: TRBJ1-2
d_call: .
clone_size: .
cdr3_aa: CANVEDYGYTF
cdr3_nt: TGTGCCAACGTCGAGGACTATGGCTACACCTTC

v_call: TRBV4-3
j_call: TRBJ2-5
d_call: TRBD1
clone_size: .
cdr3_aa: CASSQDGDSQYF
cdr3_nt: TGCGCCAGCAGCCAAGATGGGGACAGCCAGTACTTC

v_call: TRBV2
j_call: TRBJ2-2
d_call: .
clone_size: .
cdr3_aa: CASSPGIGELFF
cdr3_nt: TGTGCCAGCAGTCCGGGTATCGGGGAGCTGTTTTTT

v_call: TRBV30
j_call: TRBJ2-3
d_call: .
clone_size: once
cdr3_aa: CAWGGASTDTQYF
cdr3_nt: TGTGCCTGGGGGGGGGCTTCCACAGATACGCAGTATTTT

v_call: TRBV14
j_call: TRBJ2-2
d_call: TRBD2
clone_size: .
cdr3_aa: CASSQDSLPSGATGELFF
cdr3_nt: TGTGCCAGCAGCCAGGATAGCCTCCCTAGCGGGGCCACCGGGGAGCTGTTTTTT

v_call: TRBV13
j_call: TRBJ2-7
d_call: .
clone_size: .
cdr3_aa: CASSLGGGSYEQYF
cdr3_nt: TGTGCCAGCAGCTTAGGCGGGGGAAGCTACGAGCAGTACTTC

v_call: TRBV15
j_call: TRBJ1-5
d_call: .
clone_size: .
cdr3_aa: CATSRGDYSNQPQHF
cdr3_nt: TGTGCCACCAGCAGAGGGGACTATAGCAATCAGCCCCAGCATTTT

v_call: TRBV7-9
j_call: TRBJ1-1
d_call: .
clone_size: .
cdr3_aa: CASSAPGHSNTEAFF
cdr3_nt: TGTGCCAGCAGCGCTCCGGGACACTCGAACACTGAAGCTTTCTTT

v_call: TRBV5-1
j_call: TRBJ2-7
d_call: .
clone_size: .
cdr3_aa: CASSASGGGGYEQYF
cdr3_nt: TGCGCCAGCAGCGCATCAGGGGGCGGGGGCTACGAGCAGTACTTC

v_call: TRBV13
j_call: TRBJ2-2
d_call: .
clone_size: .
cdr3_aa: CASSPRHGELFF
cdr3_nt: TGTGCCAGCAGCCCCCGGCACGGGGAGCTGTTTTTT

v_call: TRBV7-6
j_call: TRBJ2-7
d_call: .
clone_size: .
cdr3_aa: CASSLADSSYEQYF
cdr3_nt: TGTGCCAGCAGCTTGGCGGACTCCTCCTACGAGCAGTACTTC

v_call: TRBV7-8
j_call: TRBJ2-1
d_call: TRBD1
clone_size: .
cdr3_aa: CASSQRQGSSYNEQFF
cdr3_nt: TGTGCCAGCAGCCAAAGACAGGGGAGTTCCTACAATGAGCAGTTCTTC

v_call: TRBV5-1
j_call: TRBJ2-1
d_call: .
clone_size: .
cdr3_aa: CASSLDAGLFNEQFF
cdr3_nt: TGCGCCAGCAGCTTGGATGCGGGGCTATTCAATGAGCAGTTCTTC

v_call: TRBV14
j_call: TRBJ2-1
d_call: .
clone_size: .
cdr3_aa: CASSQDYNEQFF
cdr3_nt: TGTGCCAGCAGCCAAGATTACAATGAGCAGTTCTTC

v_call: TRBV18
j_call: TRBJ1-1
d_call: .
clone_size: once
cdr3_aa: CASSPMRAGRNTEAFF
cdr3_nt: TGTGCCAGCTCACCAATGAGGGCCGGGAGGAACACTGAAGCTTTCTTT

v_call: TRBV6-5
j_call: TRBJ2-1
d_call: .
clone_size: .
cdr3_aa: CASSYGELENEQFF
cdr3_nt: TGTGCCAGCAGTTACGGAGAACTAGAAAATGAGCAGTTCTTC

v_call: TRBV19
j_call: TRBJ2-7
d_call: TRBD1
clone_size: .
cdr3_aa: CASSAGTGVSYEQYF
cdr3_nt: TGTGCCAGTAGTGCCGGGACAGGGGTGTCCTACGAGCAGTACTTC

v_call: TRBV9
j_call: TRBJ2-1
d_call: TRBD1
clone_size: .
cdr3_aa: CASSDPGQGANEQFF
cdr3_nt: TGTGCCAGCAGCGATCCGGGACAGGGAGCCAATGAGCAGTTCTTC

v_call: TRBV15
j_call: TRBJ1-4
d_call: .
clone_size: .
cdr3_aa: CATQQGLLEKLFF
cdr3_nt: TGTGCCACCCAACAGGGCTTGCTTGAAAAACTGTTTTTT

v_call: TRBV11-2
j_call: TRBJ2-5
d_call: .
clone_size: .
cdr3_aa: CASSLDTAIQETQYF
cdr3_nt: TGTGCCAGCAGCTTAGATACGGCCATTCAAGAGACCCAGTACTTC

v_call: TRBV7-9
j_call: TRBJ1-2
d_call: TRBD1
clone_size: .
cdr3_aa: CASSQRDRGPGGYTF
cdr3_nt: TGTGCCAGCAGCCAACGGGACAGGGGGCCGGGTGGCTACACCTTC

v_call: TRBV2
j_call: TRBJ2-1
d_call: TRBD1
clone_size: .
cdr3_aa: CASSELGTGIDEQFF
cdr3_nt: TGTGCCAGCAGTGAGTTGGGGACAGGGATCGATGAGCAGTTCTTC

v_call: TRBV2
j_call: TRBJ1-2
d_call: .
clone_size: .
cdr3_aa: CAWVRGDYGYTF
cdr3_nt: TGTGCCTGGGTCCGGGGCGACTATGGCTACACCTTC

v_call: TRBV20-1
j_call: TRBJ1-2
d_call: .
clone_size: .
cdr3_aa: CSASDYGYTF
cdr3_nt: TGCAGTGCTAGCGACTATGGCTACACCTTC

v_call: TRBV27
j_call: TRBJ1-4
d_call: TRBD1
clone_size: once
cdr3_aa: CASSLALGGYNEKLFF
cdr3_nt: TGTGCCAGCAGTTTAGCCCTAGGGGGCTATAATGAAAAACTGTTTTTT

v_call: TRBV19
j_call: TRBJ2-7
d_call: TRBD2
clone_size: .
cdr3_aa: CASSSGGSYEQYF
cdr3_nt: TGTGCCAGTAGTTCGGGAGGTTCCTACGAGCAGTACTTC

v_call: TRBV4-1
j_call: TRBJ2-3
d_call: .
clone_size: .
cdr3_aa: CASSQVQSTDTQYF
cdr3_nt: TGCGCCAGCAGCCAAGTACAGAGCACAGATACGCAGTATTTT

v_call: TRBV9
j_call: TRBJ2-1
d_call: .
clone_size: .
cdr3_aa: CASTTGGGEQFF
cdr3_nt: TGTGCCAGCACCACAGGAGGTGGTGAGCAGTTCTTC

v_call: TRBV28
j_call: TRBJ1-4
d_call: .
clone_size: .
cdr3_aa: CASSPQTERNEKLFF
cdr3_nt: TGTGCCAGCAGTCCGCAGACAGAAAGGAATGAAAAACTGTTTTTT

v_call: TRBV5-1
j_call: TRBJ2-1
d_call: TRBD2
clone_size: .
cdr3_aa: CASSQGWAGDANEQFF
cdr3_nt: TGCGCCAGCAGCCAGGGTTGGGCGGGGGATGCGAATGAGCAGTTCTTC

v_call: TRBV6-5
j_call: TRBJ1-2
d_call: .
clone_size: .
cdr3_aa: CASSLDGFYGYTF
cdr3_nt: TGTGCCAGCAGTCTCGACGGGTTCTATGGCTACACCTTC

v_call: TRBV30
j_call: TRBJ2-3
d_call: TRBD1
clone_size: .
cdr3_aa: CAWDGGQGTDTQYF
cdr3_nt: TGTGCCTGGGATGGGGGACAGGGAACAGATACGCAGTATTTT

v_call: TRBV2
j_call: TRBJ1-6
d_call: TRBD1
clone_size: .
cdr3_aa: CASSEWGQGASPLHF
cdr3_nt: TGTGCCAGCAGTGAATGGGGACAGGGGGCTTCACCCCTCCACTTT

v_call: TRBV13
j_call: TRBJ1-2
d_call: .
clone_size: .
cdr3_aa: CASSVGGGYTF
cdr3_nt: TGTGCCAGCAGCGTAGGGGGTGGCTACACCTTC

v_call: TRBV2
j_call: TRBJ2-5
d_call: TRBD2
clone_size: .
cdr3_aa: CATASGQETQYF
cdr3_nt: TGTGCCACCGCTAGCGGACAAGAGACCCAGTACTTC

v_call: TRBV7-7
j_call: TRBJ2-5
d_call: .
clone_size: .
cdr3_aa: CASSLGGGQETQYF
cdr3_nt: TGTGCTAGCAGCCTAGGGGGGGGCCAAGAGACCCAGTACTTC

v_call: TRBV7-8
j_call: TRBJ1-2
d_call: .
clone_size: .
cdr3_aa: CASSPDGTDIDGYTF
cdr3_nt: TGTGCCAGCAGCCCAGACGGGACGGACATAGATGGCTACACCTTC

v_call: TRBV7-8
j_call: TRBJ1-2
d_call: .
clone_size: .
cdr3_aa: CASSSWGEDGYTF
cdr3_nt: TGTGCCAGCAGCTCATGGGGCGAGGATGGCTACACCTTC

v_call: TRBV6-5
j_call: TRBJ2-5
d_call: .
clone_size: .
cdr3_aa: CASSYLLGDQETQYF
cdr3_nt: TGTGCCAGCAGTTACCTGTTGGGGGACCAAGAGACCCAGTACTTC

v_call: TRBV25-1
j_call: TRBJ1-5
d_call: .
clone_size: .
cdr3_aa: CASTPRGDDQPQHF
cdr3_nt: TGTGCCAGCACACCCAGGGGCGACGATCAGCCCCAGCATTTT

v_call: TRBV4-3
j_call: TRBJ1-1
d_call: .
clone_size: .
cdr3_aa: CASSQDLETEAFF
cdr3_nt: TGCGCCAGCAGCCAAGATCTAGAAACTGAAGCTTTCTTT

v_call: TRBV13
j_call: TRBJ1-2
d_call: TRBD1
clone_size: .
cdr3_aa: CASSSAGTEVYGYTF
cdr3_nt: TGTGCCAGCAGCTCCGCCGGGACAGAGGTATATGGCTACACCTTC

v_call: TRBV19
j_call: TRBJ2-1
d_call: .
clone_size: .
cdr3_aa: CASSITGYNEQFF
cdr3_nt: TGTGCCAGTAGTATAACGGGCTACAATGAGCAGTTCTTC

v_call: TRBV4-1
j_call: TRBJ2-7
d_call: .
clone_size: .
cdr3_aa: CASSQGEGKEQYF
cdr3_nt: TGCGCCAGCAGCCAAGGTGAAGGGAAGGAGCAGTACTTC

v_call: TRBV7-9
j_call: TRBJ2-6
d_call: TRBD1
clone_size: once
cdr3_aa: CASSPSGQGGSGANVLTF
cdr3_nt: TGTGCCAGCAGCCCCTCGGGACAGGGGGGGTCTGGGGCCAACGTCCTGACTTTC

v_call: TRBV5-1
j_call: TRBJ2-1
d_call: TRBD1
clone_size: .
cdr3_aa: CASSQTGAYNEQFF
cdr3_nt: TGCGCCAGCAGCCAAACAGGGGCCTACAATGAGCAGTTCTTC

v_call: TRBV19
j_call: TRBJ2-7
d_call: .
clone_size: .
cdr3_aa: CASGDGKGDLVEQYF
cdr3_nt: TGTGCCAGTGGAGACGGAAAGGGTGACCTGGTAGAGCAGTACTTC

v_call: TRBV5-1
j_call: TRBJ1-1
d_call: TRBD1
clone_size: once
cdr3_aa: CASSWDRGGTEAFF
cdr3_nt: TGCGCCAGCAGCTGGGACAGGGGTGGTACTGAAGCTTTCTTT

v_call: TRBV27
j_call: TRBJ2-1
d_call: .
clone_size: .
cdr3_aa: CASSFLRTVDEQFF
cdr3_nt: TGTGCCAGCAGTTTCCTTCGGACTGTCGATGAGCAGTTCTTC

v_call: TRBV10-1
j_call: TRBJ2-7
d_call: .
clone_size: .
cdr3_aa: CASSESSTYEQYF
cdr3_nt: TGCGCCAGCAGTGAGTCCTCGACCTACGAGCAGTACTTC